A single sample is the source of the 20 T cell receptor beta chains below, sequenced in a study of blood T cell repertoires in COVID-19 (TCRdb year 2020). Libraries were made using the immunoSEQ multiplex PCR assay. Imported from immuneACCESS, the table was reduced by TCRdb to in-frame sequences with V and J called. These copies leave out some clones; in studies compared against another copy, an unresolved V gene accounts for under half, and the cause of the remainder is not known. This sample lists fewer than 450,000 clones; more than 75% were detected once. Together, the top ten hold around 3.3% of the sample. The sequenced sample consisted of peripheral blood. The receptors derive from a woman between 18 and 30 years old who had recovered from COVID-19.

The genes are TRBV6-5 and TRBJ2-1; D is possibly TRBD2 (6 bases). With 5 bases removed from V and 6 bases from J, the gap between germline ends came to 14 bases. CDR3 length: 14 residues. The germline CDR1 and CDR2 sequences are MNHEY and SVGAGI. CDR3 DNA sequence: TGTGCCAGCAGTCCCGGGACTCCGCCCAATGAGCAGTTCTTC. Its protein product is CASSPGTPPNEQFF.

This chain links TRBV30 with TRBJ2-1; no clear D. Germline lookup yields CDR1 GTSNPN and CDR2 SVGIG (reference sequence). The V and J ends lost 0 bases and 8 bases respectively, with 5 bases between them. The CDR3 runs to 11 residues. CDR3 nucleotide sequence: TGTGCCTGGAGTGTCCTCTATGAGCAGTTCTTC. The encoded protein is CAWSVLYEQFF.

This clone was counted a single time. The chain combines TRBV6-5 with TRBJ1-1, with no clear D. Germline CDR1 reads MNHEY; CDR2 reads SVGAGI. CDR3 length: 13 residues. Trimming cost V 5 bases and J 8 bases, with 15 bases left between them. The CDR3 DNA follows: TGTGCCAGCAGTCCCCGTGGCCCTCCCGAAGCTTTCTTT. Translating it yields CASSPRGPPEAFF.

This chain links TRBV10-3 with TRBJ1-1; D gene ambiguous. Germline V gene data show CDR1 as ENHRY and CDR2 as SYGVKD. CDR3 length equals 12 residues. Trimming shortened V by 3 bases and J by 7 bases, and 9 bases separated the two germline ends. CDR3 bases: TGTGCCATCAGTGATCGGGGAATTGAAGCTTTCTTT. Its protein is CAISDRGIEAFF.

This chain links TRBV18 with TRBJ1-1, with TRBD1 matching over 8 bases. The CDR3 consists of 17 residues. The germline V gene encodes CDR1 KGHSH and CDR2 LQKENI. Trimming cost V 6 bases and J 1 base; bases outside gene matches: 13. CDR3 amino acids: CASSRDRGNIRNTEAFF. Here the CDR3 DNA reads TGTGCCAGCTCCCGCGACAGGGGTAATATTAGGAACACTGAAGCTTTCTTT. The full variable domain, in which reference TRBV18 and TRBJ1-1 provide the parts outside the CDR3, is NAGVMQNPRHLVRRRGQEARLRCSPMKGHSHVYWYRQLPEEGLKFMVYLQKENIIDESGMPKERFSAEFPKEGPSILRIQQVVRGDSAAYFCASSRDRGNIRNTEAFFGQGTRLTVV.

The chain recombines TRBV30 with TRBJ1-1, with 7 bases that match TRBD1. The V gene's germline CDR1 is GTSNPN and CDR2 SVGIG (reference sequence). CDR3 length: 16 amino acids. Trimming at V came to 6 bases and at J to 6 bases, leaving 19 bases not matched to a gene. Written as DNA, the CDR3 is TGTGCCTGCTTAGACAGGGCCGACTGGAGGGTCGCTGAAGCTTTCTTT. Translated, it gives CACLDRADWRVAEAFF.

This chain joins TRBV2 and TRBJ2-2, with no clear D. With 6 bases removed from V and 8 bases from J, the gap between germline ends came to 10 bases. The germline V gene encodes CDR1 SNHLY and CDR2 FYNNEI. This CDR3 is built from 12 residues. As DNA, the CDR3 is TGTGCCAGCAGCCCAAACTCTGGGGAGCTGTTTTTT. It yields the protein CASSPNSGELFF.

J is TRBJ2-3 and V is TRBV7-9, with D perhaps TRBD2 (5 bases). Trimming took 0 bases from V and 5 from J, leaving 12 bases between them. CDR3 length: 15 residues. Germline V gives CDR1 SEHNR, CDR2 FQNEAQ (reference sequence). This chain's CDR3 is CASSLAMGAEDTQYF. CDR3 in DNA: TGTGCCAGCAGCTTAGCAATGGGAGCTGAAGATACGCAGTATTTT.

CDR3 residues: CASSASTGTGGYGYTF. CDR3 nucleotide sequence: TGTGCCAGCAGCGCGAGCACCGGGACAGGGGGCTATGGCTACACCTTC. The chain combines TRBV7-9 with TRBJ1-2, with TRBD1 matching over 11 bases. Germline CDR1 and CDR2: SEHNR and FQNEAQ (reference sequence). Unmatched junction bases numbered 9, after V lost 5 bases and J lost 4 bases. The CDR3 runs 16 residues.

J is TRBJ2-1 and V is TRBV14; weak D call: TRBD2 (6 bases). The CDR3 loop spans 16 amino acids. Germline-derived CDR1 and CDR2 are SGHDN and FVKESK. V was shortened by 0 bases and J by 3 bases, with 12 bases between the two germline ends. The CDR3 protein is CASSQEGGRGYNEQFF. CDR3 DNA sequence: TGTGCCAGCAGCCAAGAGGGGGGAAGGGGCTACAATGAGCAGTTCTTC.

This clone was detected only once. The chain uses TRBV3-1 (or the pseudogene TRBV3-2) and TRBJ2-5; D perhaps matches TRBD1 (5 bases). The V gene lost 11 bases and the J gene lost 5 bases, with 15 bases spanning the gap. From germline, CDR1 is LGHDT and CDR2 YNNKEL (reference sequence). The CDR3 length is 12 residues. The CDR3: CAVGRGHETQYF. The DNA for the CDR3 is TGTGCCGTGGGTAGGGGCCACGAGACCCAGTACTTC.

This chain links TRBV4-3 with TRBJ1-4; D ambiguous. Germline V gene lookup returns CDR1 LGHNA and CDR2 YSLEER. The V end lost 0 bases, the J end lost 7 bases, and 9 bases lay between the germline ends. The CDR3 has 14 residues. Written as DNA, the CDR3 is TGCGCCAGCAGCCAAGAAGCGGGGATTGAAAAACTGTTTTTT. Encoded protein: CASSQEAGIEKLFF.

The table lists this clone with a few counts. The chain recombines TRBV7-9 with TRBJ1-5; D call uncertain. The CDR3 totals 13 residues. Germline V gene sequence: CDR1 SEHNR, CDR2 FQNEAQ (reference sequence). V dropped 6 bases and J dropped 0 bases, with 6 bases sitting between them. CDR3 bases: TGTGCCAGCAGTCCTTATAGCAATCAGCCCCAGCATTTT. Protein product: CASSPYSNQPQHF.

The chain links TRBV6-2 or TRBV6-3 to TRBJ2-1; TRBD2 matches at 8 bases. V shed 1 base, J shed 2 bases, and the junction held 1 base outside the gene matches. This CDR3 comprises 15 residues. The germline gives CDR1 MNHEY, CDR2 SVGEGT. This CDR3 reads CASSYFSGTYNEQFF. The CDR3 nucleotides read TGTGCCAGCAGTTACTTTAGCGGGACCTACAATGAGCAGTTCTTC.

The CDR3 DNA follows: TGCGCCAGCAGCAAGCGGGAGGAAGAGACCCAGTACTTC. It specifies CASSKREEETQYF. The chain carries TRBV5-1 and TRBJ2-5; 9 bases map to TRBD2. The CDR3 totals 13 residues. Germline CDR1 reads SGHRS; CDR2 reads YFSETQ. The V gene end was trimmed by 4 bases and the J gene end by 3 bases; junction bases not matched to a gene: 1.

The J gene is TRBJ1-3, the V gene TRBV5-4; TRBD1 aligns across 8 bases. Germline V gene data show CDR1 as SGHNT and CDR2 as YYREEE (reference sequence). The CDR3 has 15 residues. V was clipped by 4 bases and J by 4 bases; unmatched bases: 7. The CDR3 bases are TGTGCCAGCAGCACCCAGGGGGCGCTCGGAAACACCATATATTTT. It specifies CASSTQGALGNTIYF.

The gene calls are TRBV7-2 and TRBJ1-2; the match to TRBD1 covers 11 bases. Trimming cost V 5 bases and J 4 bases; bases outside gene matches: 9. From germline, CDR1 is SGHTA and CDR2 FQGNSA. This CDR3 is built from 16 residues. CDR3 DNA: TGTGCCAGCAGCACGAGGACAGGGGGCGCAAGCTATGGCTACACCTTC. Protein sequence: CASSTRTGGASYGYTF.

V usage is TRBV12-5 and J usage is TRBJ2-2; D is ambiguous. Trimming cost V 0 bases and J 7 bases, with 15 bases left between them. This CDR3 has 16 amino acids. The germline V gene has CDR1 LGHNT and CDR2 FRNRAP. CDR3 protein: CASGLVQGVEVGELFF. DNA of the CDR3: TGTGCTAGTGGTTTGGTACAAGGCGTTGAGGTCGGGGAGCTGTTTTTT.

CDR3 loop: CASSIDSGYQPQHF. DNA for the CDR3: TGTGCCAGTAGTATAGACTCAGGCTATCAGCCCCAGCATTTT. The J gene is TRBJ1-5, the V gene TRBV19; no firm D call. The V gene lost 0 bases and the J gene lost 5 bases, with 8 bases spanning the gap. Germline V gene sequence: CDR1 LNHDA, CDR2 SQIVND (reference sequence). This CDR3 region has 14 residues.

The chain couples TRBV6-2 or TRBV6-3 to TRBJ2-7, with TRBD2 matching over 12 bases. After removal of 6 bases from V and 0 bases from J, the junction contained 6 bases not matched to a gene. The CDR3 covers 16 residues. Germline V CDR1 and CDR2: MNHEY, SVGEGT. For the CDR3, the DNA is TGTGCCAGCAGCCGACCGACTAGCGGGAGCTCCTACGAGCAGTACGTC. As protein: CASSRPTSGSSYEQYV.